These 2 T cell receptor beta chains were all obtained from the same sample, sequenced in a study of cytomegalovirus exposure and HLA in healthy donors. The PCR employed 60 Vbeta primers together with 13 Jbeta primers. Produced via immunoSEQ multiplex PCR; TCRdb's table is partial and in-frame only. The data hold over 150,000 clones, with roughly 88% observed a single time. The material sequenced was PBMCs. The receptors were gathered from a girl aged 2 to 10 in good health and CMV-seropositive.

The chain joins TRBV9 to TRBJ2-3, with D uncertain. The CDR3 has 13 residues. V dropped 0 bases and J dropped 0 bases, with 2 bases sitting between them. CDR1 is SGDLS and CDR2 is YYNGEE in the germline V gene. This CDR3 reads CASSVASTDTQYF. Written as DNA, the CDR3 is TGTGCCAGCAGCGTAGCTAGCACAGATACGCAGTATTTT.

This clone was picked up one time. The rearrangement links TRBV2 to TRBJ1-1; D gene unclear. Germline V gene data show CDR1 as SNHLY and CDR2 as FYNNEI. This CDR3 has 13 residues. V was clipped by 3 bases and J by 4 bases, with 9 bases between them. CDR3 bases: TGTGCCAGCAGTGAGGTGGAGGGCACTGAAGCTTTCTTT. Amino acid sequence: CASSEVEGTEAFF.